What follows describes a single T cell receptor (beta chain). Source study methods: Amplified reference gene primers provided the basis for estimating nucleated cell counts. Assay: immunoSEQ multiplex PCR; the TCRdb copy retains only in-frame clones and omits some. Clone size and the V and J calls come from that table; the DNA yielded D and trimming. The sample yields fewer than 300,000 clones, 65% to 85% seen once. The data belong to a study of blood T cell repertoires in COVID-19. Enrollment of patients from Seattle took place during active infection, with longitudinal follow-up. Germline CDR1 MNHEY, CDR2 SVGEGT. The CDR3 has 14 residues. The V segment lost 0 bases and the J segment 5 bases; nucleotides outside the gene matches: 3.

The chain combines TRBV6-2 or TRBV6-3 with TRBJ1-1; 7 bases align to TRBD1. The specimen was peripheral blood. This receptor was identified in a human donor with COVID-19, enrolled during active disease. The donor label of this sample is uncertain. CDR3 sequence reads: CASSYSQGDTEAFF. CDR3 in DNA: TGTGCCAGCAGTTACTCGCAGGGGGATACTGAAGCTTTCTTT.